This entry features one TCR beta chain sequence. This receptor's antigen is unknown. It has no much larger one-base neighbor in the sample; base qualities were not kept. Sequencing was performed on an Illumina MiSeq. The peripheral T cell repertoire was profiled for human TCRbeta genes. As for the authors' bioinformatics: Beta-binomial modelling was applied to test for differential clonotype abundance so that variability over time was accounted for. Expanded clonotypes were checked against the ImmuneCODE reference database of SARS-CoV-2-associated TCRs and mapped to regions of the viral genome. Additional repertoire analyses examined TRBV gene usage, CDR3 length, CDR3 amino acid overlap between time points, distributions of clonotype abundance, and Jaccard similarity. TCRdb reprocessed the public reads (quality trimming at Q25 with fastp, clone calling with MiXCR) and kept in-frame beta chains. CDR3 protein sequences are deduplicated, and each keeps its most common genes and DNA. These V and J calls derive from TCRdb rather than the authors' analysis. This sample has 200,000 to 300,000 distinct CDR3 sequences in its table, and under 35% of those were observed once. Under 7.5% of the sample is in the top ten clones.

The CDR3 starts with the cysteine, ends with the phenylalanine, and has 18 residues. Here the CDR3 DNA is all that survives: 54 bases in frame from base 1. Clipping removes 1 base from V and 5 bases from J, with 9 as the unmatched junction base count. The germline V gene supplies CDR1 SGHRS and CDR2 YFSETQ. Interpreted using the paper, the time point label stands for: pre-pandemic baseline sample and day 111 after first positive SARS-CoV-2 test. This entry belongs to a study of kidney transplant recipient with SARS-CoV-2 infection (dated by TCRdb to the early 2020s). The clonotype comes from a male patient between 25 and 39 years old who had COVID-19 and was a kidney transplant recipient. A transplant means some T cells may be of graft donor rather than patient origin. The rearranged segments are TRBV5-1 and TRBJ2-5; the junction holds 15 bases that match TRBD2. The sample consisted of a blood sample, taken at baseline and between days 110 and 120 from a kidney transplant recipient. The CDR3: CASSLSPGLAGGGETQYF. The DNA reads TGCGCCAGCAGCTTGAGTCCGGGACTAGCGGGAGGCGGGGAGACCCAGTACTTC.